This T cell receptor (beta chain) was sequenced in a study of cytomegalovirus exposure and HLA in healthy donors. It was with 60 Vbeta and 13 Jbeta primers that the PCR ran. Sequencing used immunoSEQ multiplex PCR; TCRdb keeps in-frame clones, though not all of them. The data hold roughly 100,000 clones, with around four fifths observed a single time. The V gene lost 3 bases and the J gene lost 6 bases, with 3 bases spanning the gap. CDR3 length equals 10 residues. CDR1 is WNHNN and CDR2 is SYGVQD in the germline V gene (reference sequence). The specimen was PBMCs. The clonotype was recovered from a man aged 40-55 years in good health and CMV-seronegative. V usage is TRBV10-1 and J usage is TRBJ2-7; no clear D. The CDR3 DNA is TGCGCCAGCAGTGATAGCGAGCAGTACTTC. Its protein product is CASSDSEQYF.